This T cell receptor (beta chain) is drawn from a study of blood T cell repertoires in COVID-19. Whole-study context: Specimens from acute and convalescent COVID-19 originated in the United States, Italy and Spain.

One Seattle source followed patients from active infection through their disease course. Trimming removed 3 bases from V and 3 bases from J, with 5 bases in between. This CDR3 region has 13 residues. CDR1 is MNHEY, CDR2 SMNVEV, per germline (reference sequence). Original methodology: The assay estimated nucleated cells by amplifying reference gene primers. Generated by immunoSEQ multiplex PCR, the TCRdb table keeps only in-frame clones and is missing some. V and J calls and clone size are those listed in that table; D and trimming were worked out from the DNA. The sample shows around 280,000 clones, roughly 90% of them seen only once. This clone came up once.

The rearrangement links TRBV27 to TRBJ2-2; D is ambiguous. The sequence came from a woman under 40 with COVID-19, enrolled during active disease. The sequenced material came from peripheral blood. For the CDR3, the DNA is TGTGCCAGCAGTTTCCCGTACACCGGGGAGCTGTTTTTT. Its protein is CASSFPYTGELFF.